This entry lists 19 T cell receptor beta chains sequenced from one sample in a study of blood T cell repertoires in COVID-19. Libraries were prepared by immunoSEQ multiplex PCR; TCRdb keeps only in-frame clonotypes and omits some of them. Of a few hundred thousand clones listed, about 88% are singletons. Sequencing was done on a sample of peripheral blood. The receptors originated from a man younger than 35 with active or convalescent COVID-19.

The gene calls are TRBV7-3 and TRBJ2-5, with TRBD2 as a possible D gene (6 bases). Deletions cut 2 bases from V and 0 bases from J, with 10 bases between. Germline V lookup: CDR1 SGHTA, CDR2 FQGTGA. CDR3 length equals 15 residues. CDR3 nucleotide sequence: TGTGCCAGCAGCTTAGGGGTAGCGGACCAAGAGACCCAGTACTTC. Its protein is CASSLGVADQETQYF.

The chain joins TRBV7-2 to TRBJ2-1; 7 nucleotides agree with TRBD2. The germline CDR1 and CDR2 sequences are SGHTA and FQGNSA. CDR3 size: 12 residues. V lost 5 bases and J lost 10; bases outside the gene matches: 5. This chain's CDR3 is CASSPSGREQFF. CDR3 DNA sequence: TGTGCCAGCAGCCCTTCCGGGAGGGAGCAGTTCTTC.

The rearrangement links TRBV2 to TRBJ1-5; 11 bases line up with TRBD1. There are 16 residues in the CDR3. Germline V lookup: CDR1 SNHLY, CDR2 FYNNEI. Trimming removed 6 bases from V and 2 bases from J; junction bases left unmatched: 6. DNA of the CDR3: TGTGCCAGCAGCCAGGACAGGGGGCAGGGCAATCAGCCCCAGCATTTT. It yields the protein CASSQDRGQGNQPQHF.

In its sample, this clone was seen a few times. The J gene is TRBJ2-1, the V gene TRBV7-2; 8 nucleotides agree with TRBD2. Losses at the gene ends were 1 base for V and 6 bases for J; bases not matched to a gene: 2. The CDR3 extends over 14 amino acids. CDR1 is SGHTA and CDR2 is FQGNSA in the germline V gene. CDR3 sequence reads: CASSLGGTSNEQFF. The CDR3, as DNA: TGTGCCAGCAGCTTAGGAGGGACTAGCAATGAGCAGTTCTTC.

This clone was counted a single time. The J gene is TRBJ2-7, the V gene TRBV19; TRBD1 agrees at 8 bases. This CDR3 comprises 13 residues. V shed 7 bases, J shed 3 bases, and the junction held 5 bases outside the gene matches. The germline gives CDR1 LNHDA, CDR2 SQIVND (reference sequence). Written as DNA, the CDR3 is TGTGCCAGTAATCCAGGACAGGGCTACGAGCAGTACTTC. Amino acid sequence: CASNPGQGYEQYF.

About this clone: Other DNA sequences of this sample code for an identical CDR3. The chain uses TRBV18 and TRBJ2-7; 8 bases agree with TRBD2. Trimming at V came to 3 bases and at J to 5 bases, leaving 3 bases not matched to a gene. The CDR3 covers 13 residues. Germline lookup yields CDR1 KGHSH and CDR2 LQKENI. The CDR3 region is CASSPPGGNEQYF. In nucleotides, the CDR3 is TGTGCCAGCTCACCGCCGGGGGGGAACGAGCAGTACTTC. Supplemented by reference TRBV18 and TRBJ2-7, the full variable domain reads NAGVMQNPRHLVRRRGQEARLRCSPMKGHSHVYWYRQLPEEGLKFMVYLQKENIIDESGMPKERFSAEFPKEGPSILRIQQVVRGDSAAYFCASSPPGGNEQYFGPGTRLTVT.

This chain joins TRBV6-1 and TRBJ1-2; D perhaps matches TRBD1 (5 bases). The V end lost 1 base, the J end lost 3 bases, and 9 bases lay between the germline ends. From germline, CDR1 is MNHNS and CDR2 SASEGT. The CDR3 runs to 14 residues. CDR3 loop: CASSEGGVDYGYTF. The DNA of the CDR3 is TGTGCCAGCAGTGAAGGGGGGGTGGACTATGGCTACACCTTC.

The rearrangement links TRBV24-1 to TRBJ2-7; perhaps TRBD1 as D (6 bases). Deletions cut 9 bases from V and 6 bases from J, with 20 bases between. This CDR3 has 14 amino acids. CDR1 and CDR2 from the germline V gene are KGHDR and SFDVKD. CDR3 in amino acids: CATQKQGLHCEQYF. The DNA for the CDR3 is TGTGCCACCCAAAAACAGGGTCTTCATTGCGAGCAGTACTTC.

This rearrangement joins TRBV6-5 to TRBJ1-3, with D possibly TRBD1 on 5 matching bases. CDR1 MNHEY and CDR2 SVGAGI come from the germline V gene. The V end lost 8 bases, the J end lost 0 bases, and 11 bases lay between the germline ends. This CDR3 comprises 14 residues. CDR3 amino acids: CASGGGSSGNTIYF. The CDR3 DNA is TGTGCCAGCGGGGGGGGATCCTCTGGAAACACCATATATTTT.

The gene calls are TRBV21-1 and TRBJ2-5; TRBD1 reflects the table's D call only, with no check against the DNA. TRBV21-1 is marked as a pseudogene. The CDR3 is 15 amino acids. The CDR3 nucleotides are TGTGCCAGCAGCAAAGCCGGGACAGGGAGGGAGACCCAGTACTTC. It encodes CASSKAGTGRETQYF.

This clone showed up just once. This chain links TRBV5-1 with TRBJ1-4, with 9 positions matching TRBD1. Germline V lookup: CDR1 SGHRS, CDR2 YFSETQ. The length of the CDR3 is 15 residues. V was pared by 1 base and J by 8 bases, with 6 bases of the junction left unmatched. CDR3 sequence reads: CASSLLGTGLEKLFF. The CDR3 DNA reads TGCGCCAGCAGCTTGCTTGGGACAGGGCTCGAAAAACTGTTTTTT.

This clone occurred once. The chain has TRBV28 and TRBJ2-6, with D perhaps TRBD2 (5 bases). The V end was cut by 5 bases, the J end by 4 bases, with 9 bases between. Germline loops: CDR1 MDHEN, CDR2 SYDVKM. The CDR3 runs 14 residues. The DNA of the CDR3 is TGTGCCAGCAGTCTTCCGGGAGGGGCCAACGTCCTGACTTTC. Translation gives CASSLPGGANVLTF.

The J gene is TRBJ2-1, the V gene TRBV6-2 or TRBV6-3; the match to TRBD2 covers 8 bases. This CDR3 comprises 16 residues. Germline CDR1 and CDR2: MNHEY and SVGEGT. V trimming: 6 bases; J trimming: 0 bases; junction bases outside the gene matches: 7. The CDR3 loop is CASSSSGPSSYNEQFF. In DNA, the CDR3 is TGTGCCAGCAGCTCTAGCGGGCCCAGCTCCTACAATGAGCAGTTCTTC.

The chain recombines TRBV5-1 with TRBJ2-4; a weak D match, TRBD2 (6 bases). Trimming removed 4 bases at V and 5 bases at J, with 13 bases between. CDR1 and CDR2 from the germline V gene are SGHRS and YFSETQ. The CDR3 contains 14 residues. The CDR3 spells CASSLSTSENIQYF. DNA for the CDR3: TGCGCCAGCAGCCTATCGACTAGTGAAAACATTCAGTACTTC.

About this clone: One end of the junction is discordant with germline, which a read error may explain. J is TRBJ2-1 and V is TRBV7-7, with TRBD2 matching over 7 bases. Looked up from germline, CDR1 is SSHAT and CDR2 is FNYEAQ (reference sequence). This CDR3 contains 15 residues. CDR3 protein: CASSLGASGYNEQFF. The CDR3 DNA is TGTGCTAGCAGCTTAGGGGCTAGCGGCTACAATGAGCAGTTCTTC.

The chain couples TRBV3-1 (or the pseudogene TRBV3-2) to TRBJ1-3, with D unresolved. Germline CDR1 LGHDT, CDR2 YNNKEL (reference sequence). Trimming took 4 bases from V and 7 from J, leaving 8 bases between them. The CDR3 totals 12 residues. The CDR3 spells CASSLSENTIYF. The CDR3 DNA is TGTGCCAGCAGCCTTAGTGAGAACACCATATATTTT.

The CDR3 is CASSRRGGSPSTDTQYF. As DNA, the CDR3 is TGTGCCAGCAGCAGACGGGGGGGAAGCCCTAGCACAGATACGCAGTATTTT. V usage is TRBV5-4 and J usage is TRBJ2-3; TRBD2 agrees at 8 bases. V lost 4 bases, J lost 0 bases, and 10 bases stayed unmatched. This CDR3 region has 17 residues. Per the germline V gene, CDR1 is SGHNT and CDR2 is YYREEE (reference sequence).

The V call is TRBV7-9, the J call TRBJ1-1; 7 positions agree with TRBD1. V lost 4 bases to trimming and J lost 1 base; unmatched junction nucleotides: 3. This CDR3 comprises 14 residues. Per germline, CDR1 SEHNR and CDR2 FQNEAQ (reference sequence). The CDR3 nucleotides read TGTGCCAGCAGCTCAGGGGGGTGGAACACTGAAGCTTTCTTT. Translation gives CASSSGGWNTEAFF.

Many counts were recorded for this clone. This chain links TRBV11-2 with TRBJ2-7; 8 positions match TRBD1. The germline V gene has CDR1 SGHAT and CDR2 FQNNGV. Trimming removed 7 bases from V and 3 bases from J; junction bases left unmatched: 8. The CDR3 runs 14 residues. CDR3 in amino acids: CASKTGQENYEQYF. The CDR3 bases are TGTGCCAGCAAGACGGGACAGGAAAACTACGAGCAGTACTTC.